These 22 T cell receptor beta chains were all obtained from the same sample, sequenced in a study of beta chain features in type 1 diabetes. Sequenced material consisted of expressed TCRB transcripts (all of the isolated RNA was reverse transcribed). Data came from immunoSEQ multiplex PCR; TCRdb stores just in-frame clones and leaves some out. The sample yields 330,000 or so clones, 20% seen once. Sample: naive CD4+ T cells from blood. Receptor source: a woman under 30 in good health.

This clone has more than one count but fewer than ten. The V call is TRBV4-1, the J call TRBJ2-3, with 10 bases lining up with TRBD2. CDR3 length: 16 amino acids. With 4 bases clipped from V and 5 bases from J, the junction kept 9 bases outside the gene matches. The germline V gene encodes CDR1 MGHRA and CDR2 YSYEKL. The CDR3 coding sequence is TGCGCCAGCAGCCTTAGCGGGAGGTCCCTGGGAGATACGCAGTATTTT. Residues: CASSLSGRSLGDTQYF.

The V and J genes are TRBV6-1 and TRBJ2-6; maybe TRBD2 (5 bases). Germline CDR1 and CDR2: MNHNS and SASEGT. This CDR3 spans 15 amino acids. Trimming shortened V by 1 base and J by 1 base, and 5 bases separated the two germline ends. The CDR3 protein is CASSEGRSGANVLTF. Written as DNA, the CDR3 is TGTGCCAGCAGTGAAGGGAGGTCTGGGGCCAACGTCCTGACTTTC.

The chain uses TRBV10-3 and TRBJ2-7, with a tentative D call TRBD2 (5 bases). The V end was cut by 0 bases, the J end by 1 base, with 13 bases between. The germline gives CDR1 ENHRY, CDR2 SYGVKD. CDR3 length: 16 amino acids. CDR3: CAISESGRLSSYEQYF. The CDR3 nucleotides are TGTGCCATCAGTGAGTCGGGGAGACTTTCGTCCTACGAGCAGTACTTC.

This clone was seen only a few times. The rearrangement uses TRBV4-1 and TRBJ2-5; D may be TRBD2 (5 bases). The V and J ends lost 0 bases and 9 bases respectively, with 11 bases between them. In germline, CDR1 is MGHRA, CDR2 YSYEKL. The CDR3 extends over 13 amino acids. The chain's CDR3 is CASSQEEGPAQYF. In nucleotides, the CDR3 is TGCGCCAGCAGCCAAGAAGAGGGTCCGGCCCAGTACTTC.

V is TRBV9 and J is TRBJ2-4; TRBD1 is a possible D gene (6 bases). Trimming took 3 bases from V and 11 from J, leaving 12 bases between them. CDR3 length equals 12 residues. Per germline, CDR1 SGDLS and CDR2 YYNGEE. The CDR3 region is CASSGQDRVQYF. The CDR3 region has the DNA TGTGCCAGCAGCGGACAGGACAGAGTTCAGTACTTC.

The rearrangement joins TRBV13 to TRBJ2-1, with 11 bases aligning to TRBD1. With 6 bases clipped from V and 7 bases from J, the junction kept 2 bases outside the gene matches. This CDR3 is 13 amino acids long. In germline, CDR1 is PRHDT, CDR2 FYEKMQ (reference sequence). The CDR3 sequence is CASRRDRGNEQFF. As DNA, the CDR3 is TGTGCCAGCAGGCGGGACAGGGGGAATGAGCAGTTCTTC.

Notes on this clone: The identical CDR3 is also encoded by other nucleotide sequences in the sample. This chain connects TRBV30 to TRBJ2-2; 7 nucleotides match TRBD1. The length of the CDR3 is 13 residues. Germline V lookup: CDR1 GTSNPN, CDR2 SVGIG (reference sequence). The V gene end was trimmed by 3 bases and the J gene end by 4 bases; junction bases not matched to a gene: 2. The CDR3 DNA reads as TGTGCCTGGAGACCAGGGGGCACCGGGGAGCTGTTTTTT. Encoded protein: CAWRPGGTGELFF.

The rearrangement joins TRBV7-2 to TRBJ2-5; 11 bases align to TRBD1. The CDR3 totals 15 residues. V shed 5 bases and J 5 bases; nucleotides not matched to a gene: 7. Per the germline V gene, CDR1 is SGHTA and CDR2 is FQGNSA. The CDR3 reads CASSAWTGGGETQYF. DNA for the CDR3: TGTGCCAGCAGCGCCTGGACAGGGGGCGGGGAGACCCAGTACTTC.

The V gene is TRBV27, the J gene TRBJ2-1, with D tentatively TRBD2 (5 bases). CDR1 and CDR2 (germline): MNHEY, SMNVEV (reference sequence). V shed 5 bases and J shed 0 bases, with 11 bases lying between them. This CDR3 spans 15 amino acids. The DNA for the CDR3 is TGTGCCAGCAGTGCCGCTAGCACCTCCTACAATGAGCAGTTCTTC. Its translation: CASSAASTSYNEQFF.

This chain connects TRBV5-1 to TRBJ2-5; tentative D call: TRBD2 (5 bases). Trimming left V 0 bases short and J 3 bases short, with 9 bases between. The CDR3 sequence is 14 residues long. Germline lookup yields CDR1 SGHRS and CDR2 YFSETQ. For the CDR3, the DNA is TGCGCCAGCAGCTTGGGACTAATGGAAGAGACCCAGTACTTC. Protein: CASSLGLMEETQYF.

This clone occurred a few times. This sequence joins TRBV7-2 and TRBJ2-3, with D unclear. Germline CDR1 is SGHTA and CDR2 is FQGNSA. Trimming shortened V by 4 bases and J by 6 bases, and 20 bases separated the two germline ends. CDR3 length: 16 residues. CDR3 protein: CASSSPLTPARDTQYF. CDR3 DNA sequence: TGTGCCAGCAGCTCTCCCTTGACTCCTGCGCGGGATACGCAGTATTTT.

The gene calls are TRBV7-2 and TRBJ1-1, with 10 nucleotides matching TRBD1. The CDR3 sequence is 15 residues long. The V gene's germline CDR1 is SGHTA and CDR2 FQGNSA. V shed 3 bases and J 0 bases; nucleotides not matched to a gene: 1. Here the CDR3 reads CASSLTGGLNTEAFF. The CDR3 DNA is TGTGCCAGCAGCTTGACAGGGGGCTTGAACACTGAAGCTTTCTTT.

This clone has a handful of counts. J is TRBJ2-5 and V is TRBV6-6; D ambiguous. The germline V gene encodes CDR1 MNHNY and CDR2 SVGAGI (reference sequence). Trimming shortened V by 1 base and J by 1 base, and 13 bases separated the two germline ends. The CDR3 length is 16 residues. The CDR3 protein is CASSYFIGEPQETQYF. CDR3 nucleotide sequence: TGTGCCAGCAGTTACTTTATCGGTGAGCCCCAAGAGACCCAGTACTTC.

The sample holds a few counts of this clone. This chain connects TRBV4-2 to TRBJ2-3; D unresolved. Trimming cost V 0 bases and J 0 bases, with 10 bases left between them. This CDR3 has 16 residues. Germline values: CDR1 LGHNA, CDR2 YNFKEQ. As DNA, the CDR3 is TGTGCCAGCAGCCAAGATAGCCCGGTTAGCACAGATACGCAGTATTTT. Protein sequence: CASSQDSPVSTDTQYF.

The CDR3 loop is CASSVAGGMYQETQYF. The CDR3 coding sequence is TGTGCCAGCAGCGTAGCTGGGGGGATGTACCAAGAGACCCAGTACTTC. The V gene is TRBV9, the J gene TRBJ2-5, with D perhaps matching TRBD2 (6 bases). The germline V gene has CDR1 SGDLS and CDR2 YYNGEE. The CDR3 is 16 amino acids. Trimming took off 0 bases at V and 0 bases at J, with 12 bases between the two ends.

V gene TRBV4-1 combines with J gene TRBJ2-3, with 10 bases aligning to TRBD2. The CDR3 loop spans 16 amino acids. CDR1 is MGHRA and CDR2 is YSYEKL in the germline V gene. Trimming removed 5 bases from V and 7 bases from J; junction bases left unmatched: 12. The CDR3 is CASSTRPGLAINTQYF. CDR3 nucleotides: TGCGCCAGCAGCACCCGTCCGGGACTAGCGATCAATACGCAGTATTTT.

V gene TRBV29-1 combines with J gene TRBJ1-1; D gene ambiguous. The length of the CDR3 is 13 residues. Germline V gene data show CDR1 as SQVTM and CDR2 as ANQGSEA. V was trimmed by 6 bases and J by 6 bases, leaving 17 bases between them. The CDR3 DNA reads TGCAGCGTGTTACTGCGGTTCGTGGCTGAAGCTTTCTTT. It codes for CSVLLRFVAEAFF.

This clone appeared a few times. This chain connects TRBV5-4 to TRBJ2-2; TRBD1 matches at 8 bases. Germline loops: CDR1 SGHNT, CDR2 YYREEE (reference sequence). The V and J ends lost 3 bases and 0 bases, in that order; junction bases with no gene match: 1. The CDR3 is made up of 15 amino acids. CDR3: CASSSGGTNTGELFF. CDR3 coding DNA: TGTGCCAGCAGCTCAGGGGGCACGAACACCGGGGAGCTGTTTTTT.

This clone showed up just a few times. The chain has TRBV4-2 and TRBJ1-5; TRBD1 matches 8 bases. V trimming: 0 bases; J trimming: 4 bases; junction bases outside the gene matches: 2. CDR3 length: 15 amino acids. Germline V gene lookup returns CDR1 LGHNA and CDR2 YNFKEQ. CDR3 coding DNA: TGTGCCAGCAGCCAAGAAAGGACAGGGAATCAGCCCCAGCATTTT. Translating it yields CASSQERTGNQPQHF.

This clone has just a few counts. V gene TRBV5-1 combines with J gene TRBJ1-1, with D maybe TRBD1 (6 bases). The V and J ends lost 4 bases and 2 bases respectively, with 18 bases between them. This CDR3 has 16 residues. Germline-derived CDR1 and CDR2 are SGHRS and YFSETQ. The CDR3, as DNA: TGCGCCAGCAGCCCTCGTTTCAGGGGAAGCAACACTGAAGCTTTCTTT. Its translation is CASSPRFRGSNTEAFF.

This sequence joins TRBV9 and TRBJ2-7; 7 bases map to TRBD2. The length of the CDR3 is 14 residues. With 2 bases clipped from V and 2 bases from J, the junction kept 4 bases outside the gene matches. CDR1 and CDR2 (germline): SGDLS, YYNGEE. CDR3 nucleotides: TGTGCCAGCAGCGTTCGGGGGGAAACCTACGAGCAGTACTTC. It specifies CASSVRGETYEQYF.

The rearrangement joins TRBV19 to TRBJ2-3, with D perhaps TRBD1 (6 bases). Germline CDR1 and CDR2: LNHDA and SQIVND (reference sequence). V dropped 7 bases and J dropped 2 bases, with 13 bases sitting between them. The CDR3 has 14 amino acids. The CDR3 bases are TGTGCCAGTAAAAGGGGACAAAACACAGATACGCAGTATTTT. Amino acid sequence: CASKRGQNTDTQYF. The full variable domain, with the rest looked up from reference TRBV19 and TRBJ2-3, is DGGITQSPKYLFRKEGQNVTLSCEQNLNHDAMYWYRQDPGQGLRLIYYSQIVNDFQKGDIAEGYSVSREKKESFPLTVTSAQKNPTAFYLCASKRGQNTDTQYFGPGTRLTVL.